The clone carrying this T cell receptor beta chain showed up just a few times. Its antigen is as yet unknown. This CDR3 is also generated by other DNA sequences in the sample. This sample is part of a study of shared clonotypes between healthy human individuals. Study information: Donors consisted of two women and three men between 18 and 49. Three plates each covered CD4 naive and memory; CD8 naive two, CD8 memory one.

With V trimmed by 7 bases and J by 3 bases, 5 bases remained unmatched. The germline gives CDR1 SNHLY, CDR2 FYNNEI. The CDR3 runs to 13 residues. Findings of the study overall: Generally, estimated richness proved larger in naive subsets than it did in memory subsets.

TCRdb's copy holds only in-frame clones and misses some; the assay was immunoSEQ multiplex PCR. Here the sample spans about 1 million clones, about 84% being singletons. This TCR derives from a man aged 18 to 30 in good health. Some clones in this sample may be carry-over from other donors' samples. The sample taken for sequencing was memory CD4+ T cells from PBMCs. Subset reported: CD45RA-negative fraction. V gene TRBV2 combines with J gene TRBJ1-1; 7 bases map to TRBD1. This CDR3 reads CASIRDRDTEAFF. The CDR3 region has the DNA TGTGCCAGCATCCGCGACAGGGACACTGAAGCTTTCTTT.